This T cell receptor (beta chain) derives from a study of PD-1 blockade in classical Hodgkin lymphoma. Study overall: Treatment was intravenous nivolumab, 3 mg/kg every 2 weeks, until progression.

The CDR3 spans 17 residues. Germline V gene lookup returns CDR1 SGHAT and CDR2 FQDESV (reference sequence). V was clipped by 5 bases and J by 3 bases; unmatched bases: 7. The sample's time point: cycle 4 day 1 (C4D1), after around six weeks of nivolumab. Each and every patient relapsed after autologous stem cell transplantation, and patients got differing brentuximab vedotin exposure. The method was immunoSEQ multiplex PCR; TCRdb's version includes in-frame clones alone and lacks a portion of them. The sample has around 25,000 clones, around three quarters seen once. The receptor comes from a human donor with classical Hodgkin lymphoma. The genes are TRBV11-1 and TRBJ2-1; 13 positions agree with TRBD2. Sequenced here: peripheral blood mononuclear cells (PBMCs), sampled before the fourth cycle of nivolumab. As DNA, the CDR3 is TGTGCCAGCAGCGCGTCCGGGACTAGCGGGAACTACAATGAGCAGTTCTTC. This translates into CASSASGTSGNYNEQFF.